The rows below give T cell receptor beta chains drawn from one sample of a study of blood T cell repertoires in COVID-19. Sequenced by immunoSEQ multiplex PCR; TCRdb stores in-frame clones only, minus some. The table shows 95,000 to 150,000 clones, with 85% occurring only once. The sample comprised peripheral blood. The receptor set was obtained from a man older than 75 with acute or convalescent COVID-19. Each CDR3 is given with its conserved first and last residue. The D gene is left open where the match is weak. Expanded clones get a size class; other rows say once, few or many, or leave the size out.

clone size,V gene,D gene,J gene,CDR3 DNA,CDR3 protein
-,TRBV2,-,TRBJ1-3,TGTGCCAGCAGTAAGGGGATCTCTGGAAACACCATATATTTT,CASSKGISGNTIYF
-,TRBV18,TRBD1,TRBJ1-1,TGTGCCAGCTCACCCTACCGGGACAGTGATGAAGCTTTCTTT,CASSPYRDSDEAFF
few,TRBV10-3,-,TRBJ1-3,TGTGCCATCCACCCGAGCTCTGGAAACACCATATATTTT,CAIHPSSGNTIYF
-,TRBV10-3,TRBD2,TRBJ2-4,TGTGCCATCAGTGAGGTCGGGGGGGCAGACATTCAGTACTTC,CAISEVGGADIQYF
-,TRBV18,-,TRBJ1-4,TGTGCCAGCTCACCTTCCTCGAATGAAAAACTGTTTTTT,CASSPSSNEKLFF
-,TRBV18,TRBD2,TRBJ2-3,TGTGCCAGCTCACCACCGGGACTAGCTAGCACAGATACGCAGTATTTT,CASSPPGLASTDTQYF
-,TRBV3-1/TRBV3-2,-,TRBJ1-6,TGTGCCAGCAGCTGGCAACAGGGAGCTAATTCACCCCTCCACTTT,CASSWQQGANSPLHF
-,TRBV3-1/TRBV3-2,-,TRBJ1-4,TGTGCCAGCAGCCAAAGACAATATACTAATGAAAAACTGTTTTTT,CASSQRQYTNEKLFF
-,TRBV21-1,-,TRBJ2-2,TGTGCCAGCAGCAAAGAGGCAGGGCCCAACACCGGGGAGCTGTTTTTT,CASSKEAGPNTGELFF
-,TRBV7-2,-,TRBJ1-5,TGTGCCAGCAGCAGGGGAAATCAGCCCCAGCATTTT,CASSRGNQPQHF
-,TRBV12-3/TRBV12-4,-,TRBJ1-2,TGTGCCAGCAGTTTAAGGGAGGACTATGGCTACACCTTC,CASSLREDYGYTF
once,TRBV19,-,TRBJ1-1,TGTGCCAGTAGTCTTTTCGGAGAGGAGGACACTGAAGCTTTCTTT,CASSLFGEEDTEAFF
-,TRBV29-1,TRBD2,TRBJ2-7,TGCAGCGTTGAGGGAGCGGGGCCGCATTACGAGCAGTACTTC,CSVEGAGPHYEQYF
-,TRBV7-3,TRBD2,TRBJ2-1,TGTGCCAGCAGCCTGGGACTAGCGGGAGCGGGTGAGCAGTTCTTC,CASSLGLAGAGEQFF
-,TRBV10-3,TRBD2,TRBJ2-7,TGTGCCATCAGTGGCCTAGCGGGAGGGGCCTACGAGCAGTACTTC,CAISGLAGGAYEQYF
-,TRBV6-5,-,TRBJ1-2,TGTGCCAGCCCCACCGGGGGCTACACCTTC,CASPTGGYTF
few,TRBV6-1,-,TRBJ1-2,TGTGCCAGCAGTGAAGGAGGCAGAACATATGGCTACACCTTC,CASSEGGRTYGYTF
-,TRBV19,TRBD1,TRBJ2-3,TGTGCCAGTAGTTACAGGGGGCGTCAGGGAGGCACAGATACGCAGTATTTT,CASSYRGRQGGTDTQYF
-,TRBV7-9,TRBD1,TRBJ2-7,TGTGCCAGCAGCTCCAGACCAGACAGGGGGAACTACGAGCAGTACTTC,CASSSRPDRGNYEQYF
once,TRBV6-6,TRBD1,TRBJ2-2,TGTGCCAGCACCCCGGACAGGGGGATAGGGGAGCTGTTTTTT,CASTPDRGIGELFF
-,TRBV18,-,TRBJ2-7,TGTGCCAGCTCCCTCCTCAACAGGGAGTCCTACGAGCAGTACTTC,CASSLLNRESYEQYF
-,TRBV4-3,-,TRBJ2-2,TGCGCCAGCAGCCAAGAAGAGGGGGTTCTCGGGGAGCTGTTTTTT,CASSQEEGVLGELFF
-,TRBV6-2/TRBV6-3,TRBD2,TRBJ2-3,TGTGCCAGCAGTTCGGGACTAGCGGGAGAGGCAGATACGCAGTATTTT,CASSSGLAGEADTQYF
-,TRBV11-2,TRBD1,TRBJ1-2,TGTGCCAGCAGCTTAGATTGGGGAAGGGGGCAAGGCTACACCTTC,CASSLDWGRGQGYTF
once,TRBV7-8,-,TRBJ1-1,TGTGCCAGCAGCTTAGCAACAGGGTTAGTGAACACTGAAGCTTTCTTT,CASSLATGLVNTEAFF
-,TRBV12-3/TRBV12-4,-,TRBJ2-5,TGTGCCAGCAGTAGCGGGGAGACCCAGTACTTC,CASSSGETQYF
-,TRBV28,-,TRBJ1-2,TGTGCCAGCAGTCCGCTCCCAAGGGCGGGTAACTATGGCTACACCTTC,CASSPLPRAGNYGYTF
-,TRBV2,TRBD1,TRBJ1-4,TGTGCCAGCAGTACTAGACAGGGGCGGACAAAACTGTTTTTT,CASSTRQGRTKLFF
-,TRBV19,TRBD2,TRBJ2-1,TGTGCCAGTAGTATAGGACTAGCGGGATATGAGCAGTTCTTC,CASSIGLAGYEQFF
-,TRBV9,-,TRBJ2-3,TGTGCCAGCACGGCGGGGGCTGGGTCGTATACGCAGTATTTT,CASTAGAGSYTQYF
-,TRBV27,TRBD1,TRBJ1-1,TGTGCCAGCAGTCCTAAACCGGGACAGGGATTCCCTAACACTGAAGCTTTCTTT,CASSPKPGQGFPNTEAFF
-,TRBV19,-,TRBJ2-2,TGTGCCAGTAGTCTGGGGGGGCCGGGCACCGGGGAGCTGTTTTTT,CASSLGGPGTGELFF
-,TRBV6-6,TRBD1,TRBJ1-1,TGTGCCAGCACCCAGACAGGGGCGAACACTGAAGCTTTCTTT,CASTQTGANTEAFF
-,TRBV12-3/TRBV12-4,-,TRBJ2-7,TGTGCCAGCAATTTGGGCGGGACCTACGAGCAGTACTTC,CASNLGGTYEQYF
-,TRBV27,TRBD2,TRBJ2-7,TGTGCCAGCAGGGGTCGTGGACTAGCAGACTACGAGCAGTACTTC,CASRGRGLADYEQYF
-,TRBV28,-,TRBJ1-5,TGTGCCAGCAGCTTGAATCAGCCCCAGCATTTT,CASSLNQPQHF
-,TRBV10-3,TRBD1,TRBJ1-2,TGTGCCATCAGCTCCCTGGGACAGATCTATGGCTACACCTTC,CAISSLGQIYGYTF
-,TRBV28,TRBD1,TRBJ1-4,TGTGCCAGCAGTTTGGGGGACAGAGAAGAAAAACTGTTTTTT,CASSLGDREEKLFF
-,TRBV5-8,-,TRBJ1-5,TGTGCCAGCAGCCGGGGGGAGTCGAGCAATCAGCCCCAGCATTTT,CASSRGESSNQPQHF
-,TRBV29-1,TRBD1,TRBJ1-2,TGCAGCGTGGAGGGGACAGGGGGGCGCTATGGCTACACCTTC,CSVEGTGGRYGYTF
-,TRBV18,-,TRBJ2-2,TGTGCCAGCTCACCACGCCAGGGGAGGGAGCTGTTTTTT,CASSPRQGRELFF
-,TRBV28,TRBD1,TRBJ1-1,TGTGCCAGCCGCGACAGGGGAGAAGCTTTCTTT,CASRDRGEAFF
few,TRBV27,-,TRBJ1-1,TGTGCCAGCAGTAAGACAGATATGAACACTGAAGCTTTCTTT,CASSKTDMNTEAFF
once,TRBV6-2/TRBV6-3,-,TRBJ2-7,TGTGCCAGCAGCCCCACTCTGACAGGTGTCCACGAGCAGTACTTC,CASSPTLTGVHEQYF